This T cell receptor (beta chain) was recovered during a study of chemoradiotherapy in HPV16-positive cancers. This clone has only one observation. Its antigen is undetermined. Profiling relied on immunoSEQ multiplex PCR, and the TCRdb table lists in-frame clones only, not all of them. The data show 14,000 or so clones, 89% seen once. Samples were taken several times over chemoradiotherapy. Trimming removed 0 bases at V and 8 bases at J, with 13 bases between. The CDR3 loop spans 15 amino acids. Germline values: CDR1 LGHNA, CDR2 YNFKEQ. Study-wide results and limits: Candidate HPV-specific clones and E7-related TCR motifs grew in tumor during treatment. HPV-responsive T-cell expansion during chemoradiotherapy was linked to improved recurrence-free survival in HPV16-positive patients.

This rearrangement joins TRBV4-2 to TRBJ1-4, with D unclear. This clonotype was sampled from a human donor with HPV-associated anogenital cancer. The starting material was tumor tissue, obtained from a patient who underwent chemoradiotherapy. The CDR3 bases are TGTGCCAGCAGCCAAGACCACGGGTTAAACGAAAAACTGTTTTTT. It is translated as CASSQDHGLNEKLFF.